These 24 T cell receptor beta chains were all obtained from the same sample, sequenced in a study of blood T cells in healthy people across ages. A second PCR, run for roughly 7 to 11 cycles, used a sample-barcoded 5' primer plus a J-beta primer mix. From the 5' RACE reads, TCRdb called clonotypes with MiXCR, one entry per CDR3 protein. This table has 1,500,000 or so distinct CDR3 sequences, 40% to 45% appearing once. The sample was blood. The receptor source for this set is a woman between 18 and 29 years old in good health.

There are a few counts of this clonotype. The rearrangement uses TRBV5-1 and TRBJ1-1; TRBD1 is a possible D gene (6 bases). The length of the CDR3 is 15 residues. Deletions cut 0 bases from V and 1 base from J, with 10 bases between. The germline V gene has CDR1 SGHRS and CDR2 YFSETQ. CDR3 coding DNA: TGCGCCAGCAGCTTGGTTCCAGGGGAGAACACTGAAGCTTTCTTT. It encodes CASSLVPGENTEAFF.

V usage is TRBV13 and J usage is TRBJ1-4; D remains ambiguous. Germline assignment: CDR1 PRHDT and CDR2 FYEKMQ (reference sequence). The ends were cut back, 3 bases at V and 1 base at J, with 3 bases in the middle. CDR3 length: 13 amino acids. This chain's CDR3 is CASSFETNEKLFF. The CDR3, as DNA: TGTGCCAGCAGCTTCGAAACTAATGAAAAACTGTTTTTT.

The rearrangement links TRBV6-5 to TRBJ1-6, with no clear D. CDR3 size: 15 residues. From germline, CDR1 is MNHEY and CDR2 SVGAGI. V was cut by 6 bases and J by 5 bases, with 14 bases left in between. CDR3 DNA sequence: TGTGCCAGCAGCCCCCAACCGCGAGATAATTCACCCCTCCACTTT. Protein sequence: CASSPQPRDNSPLHF.

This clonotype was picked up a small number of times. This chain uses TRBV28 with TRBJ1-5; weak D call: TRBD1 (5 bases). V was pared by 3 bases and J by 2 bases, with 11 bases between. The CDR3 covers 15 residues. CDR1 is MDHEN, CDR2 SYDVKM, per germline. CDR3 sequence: CASSFGGMGNQPQHF. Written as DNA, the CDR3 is TGTGCCAGCAGTTTCGGGGGGATGGGCAATCAGCCCCAGCATTTT.

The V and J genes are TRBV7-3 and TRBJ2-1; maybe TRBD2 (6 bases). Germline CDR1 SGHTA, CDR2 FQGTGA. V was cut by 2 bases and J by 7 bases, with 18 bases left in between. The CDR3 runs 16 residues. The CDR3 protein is CASSLPSDGSGNEQFF. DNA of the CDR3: TGTGCCAGCAGCTTACCTTCGGACGGGAGTGGTAATGAGCAGTTCTTC.

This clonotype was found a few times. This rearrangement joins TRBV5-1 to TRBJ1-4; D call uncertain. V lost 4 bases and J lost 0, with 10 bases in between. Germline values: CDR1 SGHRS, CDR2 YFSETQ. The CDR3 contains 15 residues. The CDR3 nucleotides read TGCGCCAGCAGCGCTTCACCGGCAACTAATGAAAAACTGTTTTTT. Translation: CASSASPATNEKLFF.

In DNA form, the CDR3 reads TGTGCCATCAGTGAATCTGGGACAGCTACGAATGAAAAACTGTTTTTT. This gives the protein CAISESGTATNEKLFF. This chain joins TRBV10-3 and TRBJ1-4, with 7 bases that match TRBD1. V gave up 3 bases and J gave up 5 bases; unmatched junction bases: 9. CDR3 length equals 16 residues. Germline CDR1 ENHRY, CDR2 SYGVKD.

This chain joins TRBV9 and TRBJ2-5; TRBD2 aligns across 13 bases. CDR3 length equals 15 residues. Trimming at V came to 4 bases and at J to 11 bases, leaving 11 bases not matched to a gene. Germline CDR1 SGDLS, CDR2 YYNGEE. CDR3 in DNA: TGTGCCAGCAGCCAGGGACTAGCGGGGACGAATCAGCAGTACTTC. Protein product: CASSQGLAGTNQQYF.

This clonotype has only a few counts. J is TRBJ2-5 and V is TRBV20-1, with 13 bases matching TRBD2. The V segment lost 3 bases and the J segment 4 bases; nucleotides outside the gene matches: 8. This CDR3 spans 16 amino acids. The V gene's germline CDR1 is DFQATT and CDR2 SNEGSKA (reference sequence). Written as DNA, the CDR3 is TGCAGTGCTAGTCCTCGGACTAGCGGGAGATTAGAGACCCAGTACTTC. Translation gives CSASPRTSGRLETQYF.

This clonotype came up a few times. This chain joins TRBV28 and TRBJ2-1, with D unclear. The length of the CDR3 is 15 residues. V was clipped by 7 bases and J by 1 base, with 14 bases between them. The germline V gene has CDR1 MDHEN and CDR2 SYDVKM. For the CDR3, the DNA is TGTGCCAGCAACCGCCACGGCATTTCCTACAATGAGCAGTTCTTC. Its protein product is CASNRHGISYNEQFF.

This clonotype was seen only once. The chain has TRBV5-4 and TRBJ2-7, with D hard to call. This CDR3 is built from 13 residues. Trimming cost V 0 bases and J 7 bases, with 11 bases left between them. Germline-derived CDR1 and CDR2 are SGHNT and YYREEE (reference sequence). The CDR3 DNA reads TGTGCCAGCAGCTTGGGTCTAAATGGGGAGCAGTACTTC. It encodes CASSLGLNGEQYF.

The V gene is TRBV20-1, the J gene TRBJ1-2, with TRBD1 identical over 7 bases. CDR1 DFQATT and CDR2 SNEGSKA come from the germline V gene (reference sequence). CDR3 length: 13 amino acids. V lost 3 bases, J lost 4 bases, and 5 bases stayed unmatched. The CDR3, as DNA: TGCAGTGCTAGTAACAGGGGAGGCTATGGCTACACCTTC. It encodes CSASNRGGYGYTF.

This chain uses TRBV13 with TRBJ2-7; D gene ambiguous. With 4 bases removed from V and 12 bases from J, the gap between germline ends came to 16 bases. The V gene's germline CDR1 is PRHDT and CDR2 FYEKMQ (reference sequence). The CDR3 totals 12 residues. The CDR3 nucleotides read TGTGCCAGCAGCTCTCTGGGCTTGAAGACGTACTTC. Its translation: CASSSLGLKTYF. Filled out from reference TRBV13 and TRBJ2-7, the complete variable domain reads AAGVIQSPRHLIKEKRETATLKCYPIPRHDTVYWYQQGPGQDPQFLISFYEKMQSDKGSIPDRFSAQQFSDYHSELNMSSLELGDSALYFCASSSLGLKTYFGPGTRLTVT.

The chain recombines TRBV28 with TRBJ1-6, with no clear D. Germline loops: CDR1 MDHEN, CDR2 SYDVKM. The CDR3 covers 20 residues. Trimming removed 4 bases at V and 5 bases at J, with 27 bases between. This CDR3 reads CASSYLWPSTADPDNSPLHF. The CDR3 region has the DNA TGTGCCAGCAGTTACCTTTGGCCCTCGACCGCCGATCCAGATAATTCACCCCTCCACTTT.

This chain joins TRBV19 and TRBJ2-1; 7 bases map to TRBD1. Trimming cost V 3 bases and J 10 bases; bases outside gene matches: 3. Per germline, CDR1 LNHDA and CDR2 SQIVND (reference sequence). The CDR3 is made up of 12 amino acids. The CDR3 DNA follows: TGTGCCAGTAGTATCGGGACAGTAGAGCAGTTCTTC. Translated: CASSIGTVEQFF.

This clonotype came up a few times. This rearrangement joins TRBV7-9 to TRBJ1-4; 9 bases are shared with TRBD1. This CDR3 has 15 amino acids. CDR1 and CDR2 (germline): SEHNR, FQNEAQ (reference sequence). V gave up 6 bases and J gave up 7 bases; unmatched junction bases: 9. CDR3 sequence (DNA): TGTGCCAGCAGGGGACAGGGTCTTGTGGGTGAAAAACTGTTTTTT. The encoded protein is CASRGQGLVGEKLFF.

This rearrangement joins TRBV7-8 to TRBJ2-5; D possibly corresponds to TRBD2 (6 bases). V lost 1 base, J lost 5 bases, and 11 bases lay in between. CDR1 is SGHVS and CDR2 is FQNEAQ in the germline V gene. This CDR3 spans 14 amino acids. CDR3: CASSLGGGAETQYF. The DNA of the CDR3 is TGTGCCAGCAGCTTAGGTGGCGGGGCCGAGACCCAGTACTTC.

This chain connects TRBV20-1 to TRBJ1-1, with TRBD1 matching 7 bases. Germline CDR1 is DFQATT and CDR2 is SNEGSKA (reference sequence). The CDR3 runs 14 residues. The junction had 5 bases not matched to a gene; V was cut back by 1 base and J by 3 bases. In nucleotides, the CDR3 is TGCAGTGCTAGAGCCCCCGACAGGGACACTGAAGCTTTCTTT. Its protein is CSARAPDRDTEAFF.

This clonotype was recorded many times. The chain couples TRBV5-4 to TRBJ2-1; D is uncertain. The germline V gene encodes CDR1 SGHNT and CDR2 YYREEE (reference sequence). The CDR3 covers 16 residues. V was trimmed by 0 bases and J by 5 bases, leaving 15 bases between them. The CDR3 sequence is CASSLGKPDYNNEQFF. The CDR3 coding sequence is TGTGCCAGCAGCTTGGGGAAGCCGGATTACAACAATGAGCAGTTCTTC.

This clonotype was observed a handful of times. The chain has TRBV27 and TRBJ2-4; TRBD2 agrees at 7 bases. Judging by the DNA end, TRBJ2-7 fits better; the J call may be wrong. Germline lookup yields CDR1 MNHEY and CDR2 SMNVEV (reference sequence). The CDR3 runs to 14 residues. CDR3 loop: CASSVAGTTYEQYF. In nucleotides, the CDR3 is TGTGCCAGCAGTGTAGCCGGGACTACCTACGAGCAGTACTTC.

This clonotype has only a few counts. The CDR3 is CASSEPGPRANTEAFF. The CDR3, as DNA: TGTGCCAGCAGCGAACCGGGACCTAGAGCCAACACTGAAGCTTTCTTT. The gene calls are TRBV28 and TRBJ1-1; a possible D gene is TRBD1 (5 bases). The germline gives CDR1 MDHEN, CDR2 SYDVKM. The CDR3 length is 16 residues. Trimming took off 6 bases at V and 2 bases at J, with 19 bases between the two ends.

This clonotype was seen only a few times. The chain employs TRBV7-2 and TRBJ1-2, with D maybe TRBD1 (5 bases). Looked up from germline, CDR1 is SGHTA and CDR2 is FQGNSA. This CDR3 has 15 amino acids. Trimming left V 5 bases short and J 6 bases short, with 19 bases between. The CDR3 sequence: CASSKHRDRRDGYTF. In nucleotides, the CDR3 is TGTGCCAGCAGCAAGCACCGGGACCGGAGAGATGGCTACACCTTC.

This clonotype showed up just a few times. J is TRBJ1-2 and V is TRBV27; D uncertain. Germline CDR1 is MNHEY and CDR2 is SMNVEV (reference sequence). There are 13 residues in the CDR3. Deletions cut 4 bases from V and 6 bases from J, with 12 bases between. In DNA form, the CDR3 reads TGTGCCAGCAGTTCGACTAGGCGGCATGGCTACACCTTC. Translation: CASSSTRRHGYTF.

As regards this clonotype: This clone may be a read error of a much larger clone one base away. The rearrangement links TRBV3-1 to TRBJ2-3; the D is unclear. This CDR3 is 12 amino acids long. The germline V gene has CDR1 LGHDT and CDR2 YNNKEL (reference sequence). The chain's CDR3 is CANSPTENTQYF. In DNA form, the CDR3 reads TGTGCCAACAGCCCGACGGAAAATACGCAGTATTTT.